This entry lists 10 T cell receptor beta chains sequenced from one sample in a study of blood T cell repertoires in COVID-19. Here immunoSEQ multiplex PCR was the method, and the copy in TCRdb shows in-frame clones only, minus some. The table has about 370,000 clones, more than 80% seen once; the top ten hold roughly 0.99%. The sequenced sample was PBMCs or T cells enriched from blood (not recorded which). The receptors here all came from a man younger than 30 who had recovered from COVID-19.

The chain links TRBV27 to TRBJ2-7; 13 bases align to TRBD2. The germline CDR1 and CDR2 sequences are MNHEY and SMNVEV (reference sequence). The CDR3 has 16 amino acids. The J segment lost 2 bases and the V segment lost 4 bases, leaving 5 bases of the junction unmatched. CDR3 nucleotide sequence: TGTGCCAGCAGTTCCCCCGGGACTAGCGGGACCTACGAGCAGTACTTC. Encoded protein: CASSSPGTSGTYEQYF.

The CDR3 is CASSFWTRFGEQYF. For the CDR3, the DNA is TGTGCCAGCAGCTTCTGGACTAGATTTGGCGAGCAGTACTTC. The chain couples TRBV5-5 to TRBJ2-7; 7 bases are a match to TRBD2. The germline CDR1 and CDR2 sequences are SGHKS and YYEKEE (reference sequence). The CDR3 spans 14 residues. The junction had 8 bases not matched to a gene; V was cut back by 2 bases and J by 6 bases.

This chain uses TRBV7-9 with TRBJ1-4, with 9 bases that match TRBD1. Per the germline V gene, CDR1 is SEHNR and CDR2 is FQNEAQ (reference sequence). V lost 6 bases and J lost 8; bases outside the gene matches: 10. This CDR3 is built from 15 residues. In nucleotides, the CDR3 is TGTGCCAGCAGTACCAGGACAGGGGAACGCGAAAAACTGTTTTTT. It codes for CASSTRTGEREKLFF. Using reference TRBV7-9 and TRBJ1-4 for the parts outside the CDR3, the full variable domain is DTGVSQNPRHKITKRGQNVTFRCDPISEHNRLYWYRQTLGQGPEFLTYFQNEAQLEKSRLLSDRFSAERPKGSFSTLEIQRTEQGDSAMYLCASSTRTGEREKLFFGSGTQLSVL.

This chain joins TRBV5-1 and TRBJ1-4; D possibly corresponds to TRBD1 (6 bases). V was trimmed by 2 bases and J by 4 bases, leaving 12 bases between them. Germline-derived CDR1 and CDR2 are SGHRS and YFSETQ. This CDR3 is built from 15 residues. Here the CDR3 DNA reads TGCGCCAGCAGCTTCACAGGGATTAATAATGAAAAACTGTTTTTT. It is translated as CASSFTGINNEKLFF.

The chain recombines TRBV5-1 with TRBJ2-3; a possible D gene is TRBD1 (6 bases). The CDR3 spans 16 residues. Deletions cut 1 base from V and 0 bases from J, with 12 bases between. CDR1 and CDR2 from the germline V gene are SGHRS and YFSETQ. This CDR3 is CASSLQGGHSTDTQYF. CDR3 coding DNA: TGCGCCAGCAGCTTGCAAGGGGGACACAGCACAGATACGCAGTATTTT.

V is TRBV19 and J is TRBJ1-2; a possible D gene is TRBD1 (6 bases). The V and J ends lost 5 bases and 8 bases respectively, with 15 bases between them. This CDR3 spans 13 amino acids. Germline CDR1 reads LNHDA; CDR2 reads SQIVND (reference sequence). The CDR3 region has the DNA TGTGCCAGTAGTTTGAAGGGGGACCCCGGCTACACCTTC. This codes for CASSLKGDPGYTF.

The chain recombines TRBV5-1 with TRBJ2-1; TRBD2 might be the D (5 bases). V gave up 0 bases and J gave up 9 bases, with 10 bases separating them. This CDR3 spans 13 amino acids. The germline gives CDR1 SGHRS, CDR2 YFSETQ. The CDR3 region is CASSLVSATEQFF. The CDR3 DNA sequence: TGCGCCAGCAGCTTGGTTAGCGCGACTGAGCAGTTCTTC.

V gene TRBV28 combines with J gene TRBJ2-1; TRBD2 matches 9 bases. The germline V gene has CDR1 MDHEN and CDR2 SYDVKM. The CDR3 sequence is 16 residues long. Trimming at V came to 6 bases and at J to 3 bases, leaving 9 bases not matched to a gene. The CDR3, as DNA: TGTGCCAGCAGGGGACTAGCACTTCGCGACTACAATGAGCAGTTCTTC. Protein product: CASRGLALRDYNEQFF.

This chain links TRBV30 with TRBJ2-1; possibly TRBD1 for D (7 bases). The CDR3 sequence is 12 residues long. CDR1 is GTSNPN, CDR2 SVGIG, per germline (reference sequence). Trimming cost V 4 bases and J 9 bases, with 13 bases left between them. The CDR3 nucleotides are TGTGCCTGGAACAGGGGAGGCGGTGAGCAGTTCTTC. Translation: CAWNRGGGEQFF.

This CDR3 is CASILGFGGGSVNEQYF. The CDR3 DNA sequence: TGTGCCAGCATCCTCGGGTTTGGGGGCGGTTCAGTGAACGAGCAGTACTTC. The chain recombines TRBV5-6 with TRBJ2-7; weak D call: TRBD1 (6 bases). The CDR3 spans 17 residues. V dropped 6 bases and J dropped 5 bases, with 27 bases sitting between them. The germline V gene encodes CDR1 SGHDT and CDR2 YYEEEE.